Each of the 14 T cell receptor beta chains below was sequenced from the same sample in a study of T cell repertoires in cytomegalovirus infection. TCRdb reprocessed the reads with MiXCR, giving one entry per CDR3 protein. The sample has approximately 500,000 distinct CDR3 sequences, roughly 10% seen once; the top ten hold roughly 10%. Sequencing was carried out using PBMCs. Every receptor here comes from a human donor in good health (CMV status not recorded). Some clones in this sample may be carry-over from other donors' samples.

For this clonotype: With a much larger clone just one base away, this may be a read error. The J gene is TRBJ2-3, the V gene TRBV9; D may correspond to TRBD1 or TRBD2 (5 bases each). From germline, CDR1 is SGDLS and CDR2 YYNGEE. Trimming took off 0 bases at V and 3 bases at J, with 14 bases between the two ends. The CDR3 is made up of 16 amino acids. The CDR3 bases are TGTGCCAGCAGCGTAGACCCCCAGTGGGGGACAGATACGCAGTATTTT. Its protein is CASSVDPQWGTDTQYF.

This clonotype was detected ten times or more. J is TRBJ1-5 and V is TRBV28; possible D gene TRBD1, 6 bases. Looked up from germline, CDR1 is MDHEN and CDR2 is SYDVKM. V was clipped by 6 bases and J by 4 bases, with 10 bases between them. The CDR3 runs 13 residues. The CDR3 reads CASRPGANQPQHF. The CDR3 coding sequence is TGTGCCAGCAGACCAGGGGCAAATCAGCCCCAGCATTTT. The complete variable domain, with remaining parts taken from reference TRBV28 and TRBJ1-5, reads DVKVTQSSRYLVKRTGEKVFLECVQDMDHENMFWYRQDPGLGLRLIYFSYDVKMKEKGDIPEGYSVSREKKERFSLILESASTNQTSMYLCASRPGANQPQHFGDGTRLSIL.

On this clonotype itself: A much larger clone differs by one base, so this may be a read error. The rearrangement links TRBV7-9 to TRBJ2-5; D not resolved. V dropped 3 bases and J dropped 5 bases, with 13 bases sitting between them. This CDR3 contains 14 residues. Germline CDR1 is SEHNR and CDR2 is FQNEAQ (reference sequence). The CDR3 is CASSFCQLGETQYF. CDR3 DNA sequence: TGTGCCAGCAGCTTTTGTCAACTGGGGGAGACCCAGTACTTC.

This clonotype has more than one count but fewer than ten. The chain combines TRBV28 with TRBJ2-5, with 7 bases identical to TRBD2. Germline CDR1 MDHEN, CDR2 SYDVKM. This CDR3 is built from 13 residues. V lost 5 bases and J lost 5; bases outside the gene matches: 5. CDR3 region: CASSVKGGETQYF. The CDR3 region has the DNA TGTGCCAGCAGTGTAAAGGGAGGGGAGACCCAGTACTTC.

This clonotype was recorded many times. This CDR3 reads CAISEGPGLQESKNIQYF. In DNA, the CDR3 is TGTGCCATCAGTGAGGGACCTGGGCTACAAGAGTCCAAAAACATTCAGTACTTC. The rearrangement links TRBV10-3 to TRBJ2-4; no firm D call. This CDR3 region has 18 residues. Germline V gives CDR1 ENHRY, CDR2 SYGVKD. The V end was cut by 2 bases, the J end by 2 bases, with 19 bases between.

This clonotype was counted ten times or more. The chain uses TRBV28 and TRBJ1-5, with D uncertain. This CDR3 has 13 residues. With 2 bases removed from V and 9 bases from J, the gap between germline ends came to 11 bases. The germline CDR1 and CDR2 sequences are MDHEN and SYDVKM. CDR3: CASSLQTVPPQHF. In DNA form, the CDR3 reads TGTGCCAGCAGTTTACAGACTGTACCGCCCCAGCATTTT.

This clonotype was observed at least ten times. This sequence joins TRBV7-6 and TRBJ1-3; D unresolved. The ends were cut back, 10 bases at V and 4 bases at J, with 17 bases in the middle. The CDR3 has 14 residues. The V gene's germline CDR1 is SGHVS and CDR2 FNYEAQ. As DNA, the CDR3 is TGTGCCATCGAGACTGCCAGATTCGGAAACACCATATATTTT. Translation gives CAIETARFGNTIYF. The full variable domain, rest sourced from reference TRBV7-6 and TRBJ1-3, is GAGVSQSPRYKVTKRGQDVALRCDPISGHVSLYWYRQALGQGPEFLTYFNYEAQQDKSGLPNDRFSAERPEGSISTLTIQRTEQRDSAMYRCAIETARFGNTIYFGEGSWLTVV.

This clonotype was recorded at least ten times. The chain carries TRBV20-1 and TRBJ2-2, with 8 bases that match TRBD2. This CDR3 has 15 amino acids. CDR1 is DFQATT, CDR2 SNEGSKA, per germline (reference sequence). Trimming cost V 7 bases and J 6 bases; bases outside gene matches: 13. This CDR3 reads CSVRIEREGSGELFF. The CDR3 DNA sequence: TGCAGTGTTCGAATCGAACGGGAGGGGTCCGGGGAGCTGTTTTTT.

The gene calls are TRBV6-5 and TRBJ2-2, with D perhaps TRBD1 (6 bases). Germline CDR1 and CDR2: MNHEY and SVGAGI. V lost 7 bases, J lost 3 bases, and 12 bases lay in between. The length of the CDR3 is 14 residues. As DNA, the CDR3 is TGTGCCAGCATGACGGACAGATACACCGGGGAGCTGTTTTTT. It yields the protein CASMTDRYTGELFF.

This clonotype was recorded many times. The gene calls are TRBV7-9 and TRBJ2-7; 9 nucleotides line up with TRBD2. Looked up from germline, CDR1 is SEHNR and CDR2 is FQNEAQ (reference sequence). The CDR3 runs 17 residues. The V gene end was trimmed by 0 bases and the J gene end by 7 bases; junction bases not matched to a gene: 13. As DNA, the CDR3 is TGTGCCAGCAGCTTAGCTAAGCGGGAGGCCCCGGGGAGGGAGCAGTACTTC. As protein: CASSLAKREAPGREQYF.

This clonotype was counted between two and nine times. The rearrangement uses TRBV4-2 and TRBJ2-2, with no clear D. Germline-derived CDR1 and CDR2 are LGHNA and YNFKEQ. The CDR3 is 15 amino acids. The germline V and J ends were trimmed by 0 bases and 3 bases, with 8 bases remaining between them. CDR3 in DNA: TGTGCCAGCAGCCAAGAGGACCGATACACCGGGGAGCTGTTTTTT. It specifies CASSQEDRYTGELFF.

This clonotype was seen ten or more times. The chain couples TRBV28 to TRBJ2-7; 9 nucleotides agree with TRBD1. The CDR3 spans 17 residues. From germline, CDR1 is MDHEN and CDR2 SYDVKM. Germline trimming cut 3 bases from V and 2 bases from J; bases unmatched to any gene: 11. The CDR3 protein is CASSLVRTGERTYEQYF. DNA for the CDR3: TGTGCCAGCAGTTTGGTCCGGACAGGGGAACGCACCTACGAGCAGTACTTC.

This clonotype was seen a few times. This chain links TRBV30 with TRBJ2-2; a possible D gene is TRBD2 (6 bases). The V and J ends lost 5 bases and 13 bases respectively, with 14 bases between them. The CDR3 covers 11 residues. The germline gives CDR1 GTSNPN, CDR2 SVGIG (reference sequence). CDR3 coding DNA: TGTGCCTGGGCCCCCCGGGGGACGCTGTTTTTT. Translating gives CAWAPRGTLFF. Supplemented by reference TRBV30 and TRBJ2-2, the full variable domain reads SQTIHQWPATLVQPVGSPLSLECTVEGTSNPNLYWYRQAAGRGLQLLFYSVGIGQISSEVPQNLSASRPQDRQFILSSKKLLLSDSGFYLCAWAPRGTLFFGEGSRLTVL.

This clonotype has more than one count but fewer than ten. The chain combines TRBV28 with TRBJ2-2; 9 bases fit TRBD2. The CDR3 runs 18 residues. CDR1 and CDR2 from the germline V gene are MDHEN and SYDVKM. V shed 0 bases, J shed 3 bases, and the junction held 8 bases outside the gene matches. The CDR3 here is CASSLWAIAGDYTGELFF. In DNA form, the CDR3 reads TGTGCCAGCAGTTTATGGGCGATAGCGGGGGACTACACCGGGGAGCTGTTTTTT. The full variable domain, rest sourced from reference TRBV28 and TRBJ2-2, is DVKVTQSSRYLVKRTGEKVFLECVQDMDHENMFWYRQDPGLGLRLIYFSYDVKMKEKGDIPEGYSVSREKKERFSLILESASTNQTSMYLCASSLWAIAGDYTGELFFGEGSRLTVL.